This paragraph covers one T cell receptor beta chain sequence. No antigen is known for it. This entry is derived from a study of memory CD4+ T cells and cytomegalovirus serostatus. Study-level points and caveats: CD4+ memory repertoires contained about two fifths of the roughly 150 reported CMV TCRbeta sequences.

This CDR3 has 16 amino acids. V lost 2 bases and J 6 bases, leaving 17 bases between the germline ends. Germline V lookup: CDR1 GTSNPN, CDR2 SVGIG (reference sequence). The sort gate was single viable CD3+CD4+CD8-CD45RO+ cells for memory CD4+ T cells. The table came from immunoSEQ multiplex PCR; TCRdb's copy has only in-frame clones and leaves some out. The sample shows tens of thousands of clones, about 75% of them seen only once. This clonotype was sampled from an adult in good health and CMV-seronegative. Some clones in this sample may be carry-over from other donors' samples. The sequencing sample was made of memory CD4+ T cells from blood. The J gene is TRBJ1-6, the V gene TRBV30, with no clear D. In DNA form, the CDR3 reads TGTGCCTGGAGTAAATTTCCGGGTTCCACTAATTCACCCCTCCACTTT. This translates into CAWSKFPGSTNSPLHF.